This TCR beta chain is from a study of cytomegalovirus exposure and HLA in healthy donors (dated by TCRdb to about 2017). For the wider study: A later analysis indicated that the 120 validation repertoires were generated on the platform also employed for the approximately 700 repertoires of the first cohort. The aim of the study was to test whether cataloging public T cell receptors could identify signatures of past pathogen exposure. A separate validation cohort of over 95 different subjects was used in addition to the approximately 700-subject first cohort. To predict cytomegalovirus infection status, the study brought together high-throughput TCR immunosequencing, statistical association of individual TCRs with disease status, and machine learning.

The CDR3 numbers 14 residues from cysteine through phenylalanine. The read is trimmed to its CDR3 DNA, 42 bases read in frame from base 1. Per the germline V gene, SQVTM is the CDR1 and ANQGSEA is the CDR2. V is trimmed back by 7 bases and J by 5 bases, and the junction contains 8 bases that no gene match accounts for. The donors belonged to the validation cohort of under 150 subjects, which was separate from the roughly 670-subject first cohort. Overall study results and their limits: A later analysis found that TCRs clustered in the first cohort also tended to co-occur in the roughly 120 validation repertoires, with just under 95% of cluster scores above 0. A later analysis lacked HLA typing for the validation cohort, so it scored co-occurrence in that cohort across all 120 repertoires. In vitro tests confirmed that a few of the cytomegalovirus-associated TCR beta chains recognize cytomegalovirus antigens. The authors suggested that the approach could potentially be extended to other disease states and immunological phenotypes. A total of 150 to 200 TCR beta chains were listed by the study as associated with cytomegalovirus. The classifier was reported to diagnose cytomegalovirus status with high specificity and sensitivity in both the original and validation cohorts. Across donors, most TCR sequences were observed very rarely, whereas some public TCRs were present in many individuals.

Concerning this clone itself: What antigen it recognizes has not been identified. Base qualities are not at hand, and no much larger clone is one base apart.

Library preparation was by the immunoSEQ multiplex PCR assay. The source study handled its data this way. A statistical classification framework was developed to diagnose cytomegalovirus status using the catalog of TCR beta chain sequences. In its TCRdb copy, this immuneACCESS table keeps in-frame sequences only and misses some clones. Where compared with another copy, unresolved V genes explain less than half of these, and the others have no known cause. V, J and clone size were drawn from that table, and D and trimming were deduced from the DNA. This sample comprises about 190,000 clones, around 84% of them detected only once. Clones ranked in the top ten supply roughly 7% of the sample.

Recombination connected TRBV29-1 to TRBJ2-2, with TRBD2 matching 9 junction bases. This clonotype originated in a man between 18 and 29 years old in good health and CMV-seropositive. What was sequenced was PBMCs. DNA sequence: TGCAGCGCACTCGGCGGGGGGGAGACCGGGGAGCTGTTTTTT. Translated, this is CSALGGGETGELFF.